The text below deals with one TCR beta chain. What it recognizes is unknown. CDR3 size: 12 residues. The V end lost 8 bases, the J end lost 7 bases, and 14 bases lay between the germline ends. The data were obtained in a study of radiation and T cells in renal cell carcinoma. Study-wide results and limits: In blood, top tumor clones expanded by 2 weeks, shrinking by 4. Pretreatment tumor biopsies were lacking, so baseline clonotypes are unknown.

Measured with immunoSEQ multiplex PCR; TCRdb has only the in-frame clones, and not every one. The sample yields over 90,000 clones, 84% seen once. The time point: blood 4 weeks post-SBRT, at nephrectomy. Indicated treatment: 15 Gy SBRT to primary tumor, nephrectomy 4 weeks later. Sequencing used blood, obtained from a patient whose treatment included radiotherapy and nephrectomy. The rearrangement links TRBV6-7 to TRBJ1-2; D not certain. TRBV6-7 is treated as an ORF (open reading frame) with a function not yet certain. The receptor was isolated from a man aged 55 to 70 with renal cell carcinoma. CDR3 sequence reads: CASLLSLRGYTF. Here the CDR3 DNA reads TGTGCCAGCTTGCTGTCTCTTCGTGGCTACACCTTC.